The next 13 T cell receptor beta chains were all read from a single sample in a study of blood T cells in healthy people across ages. PCR was performed a second time for roughly 7 to 12 cycles using a sample-barcoded 5' primer and a J-beta primer mix. TCRdb independently ran MiXCR on the 5' RACE reads; one entry per CDR3 protein. The repertoire holds roughly 800,000 distinct CDR3 sequences, with more than 45% as singletons. Material for sequencing was blood. The origin of the receptors is a man aged 25 to 40 in good health.

This chain uses TRBV7-9 with TRBJ1-2; D is perhaps TRBD1 (5 bases). Trimming took 5 bases from V and 4 from J, leaving 11 bases between them. This CDR3 spans 13 amino acids. Germline loops: CDR1 SEHNR, CDR2 FQNEAQ (reference sequence). CDR3 nucleotide sequence: TGTGCCAGCAGCATCGACAGATCCTATGGCTACACCTTC. It is translated as CASSIDRSYGYTF.

This chain links TRBV6-5 with TRBJ2-3; the match to TRBD2 covers 11 bases. The CDR3 consists of 16 residues. Germline V gene data show CDR1 as MNHEY and CDR2 as SVGAGI. The trim removed 5 bases at V and 6 bases at J, leaving 10 bases unmatched. CDR3 region: CASSQTSGASLDTQYF. CDR3 sequence (DNA): TGTGCCAGCAGTCAGACTAGCGGGGCGTCCTTGGATACGCAGTATTTT.

In nucleotides, the CDR3 is TGTGCCAGCAGCTTAGCGGACAGAAACATTCAGTACTTC. Its translation: CASSLADRNIQYF. The chain carries TRBV7-9 and TRBJ2-4; perhaps TRBD1 as D (6 bases). Germline CDR1 reads SEHNR; CDR2 reads FQNEAQ (reference sequence). The V and J ends lost 0 bases and 6 bases respectively, with 6 bases between them. This CDR3 has 13 amino acids.

The chain links TRBV21-1 to TRBJ2-1; TRBD2 is the table's D call and was not checked against the DNA. TRBV21-1 is marked as a pseudogene. CDR3 length equals 16 residues. CDR3 amino acids: CASSDGETFSYNEQFF. In DNA form, the CDR3 reads TGTGCCAGCAGTGACGGGGAGACCTTTTCCTACAATGAGCAGTTCTTC.

The chain is built from TRBV20-1 and TRBJ2-7; either TRBD1 or TRBD2 may fit D (5 bases each). CDR1 and CDR2 from the germline V gene are DFQATT and SNEGSKA (reference sequence). This CDR3 is built from 12 residues. V was shortened by 5 bases and J by 0 bases, with 8 bases between the two germline ends. DNA of the CDR3: TGCAGTGCTCCCGGGGCCTCCTACGAGCAGTACTTC. Its protein is CSAPGASYEQYF.

The sample holds a few counts of this clonotype. The chain uses TRBV20-1 and TRBJ2-7; 9 nucleotides align to TRBD2. The ends lost 6 bases at V and 1 base at J; junction bases unmatched: 4. This CDR3 region has 13 residues. The germline V gene has CDR1 DFQATT and CDR2 SNEGSKA (reference sequence). This CDR3 is CSAKTSGSYEQYF. DNA of the CDR3: TGCAGTGCAAAGACTAGCGGATCCTACGAGCAGTACTTC.

The table lists this clonotype with a few counts. The chain uses TRBV3-1 and TRBJ2-7, with 8 positions matching TRBD1. The better agreement between TRBJ2-5 and the DNA end casts doubt on the J call. Germline V gives CDR1 LGHDT, CDR2 YNNKEL (reference sequence). This CDR3 contains 16 residues. The CDR3 protein is CASSQEVAGGRETQYF. The CDR3 DNA is TGTGCCAGCAGCCAAGAGGTCGCAGGGGGCCGGGAGACCCAGTACTTC.

This clonotype has more than one count but fewer than ten. The chain carries TRBV28 and TRBJ2-7; D may be TRBD1 or TRBD2 (5 bases each). This CDR3 contains 14 residues. Looked up from germline, CDR1 is MDHEN and CDR2 is SYDVKM. The V gene lost 7 bases and the J gene lost 5 bases, with 18 bases spanning the gap. CDR3 nucleotides: TGTGCCAGCACCTGGGGGTCAATATCCGACGAGCAGTACTTC. This translates into CASTWGSISDEQYF.

The CDR3 DNA follows: TGTGCCAGCACAGAGGACGGGGGGACCTACGAGCAGTACTTC. Protein product: CASTEDGGTYEQYF. The J gene is TRBJ2-7, the V gene TRBV6-6; 7 bases are shared with TRBD2. The CDR3 loop spans 14 amino acids. Germline V CDR1 and CDR2: MNHNY, SVGAGI (reference sequence). Trimming cost V 7 bases and J 2 bases; bases outside gene matches: 8.

With respect to this clonotype: A much more abundant neighbour one base away suggests this may be a read error. The chain employs TRBV2 and TRBJ2-1, with D maybe TRBD2 (6 bases). The J call is in doubt because the DNA end fits TRBJ2-7 better. Looked up from germline, CDR1 is SNHLY and CDR2 is FYNNEI. The CDR3 has 16 amino acids. The CDR3, as DNA: TGTGCCAGCAGTGAAATGAGCGGGTGGGCCTACAATGAGCAGTACTTC. The encoded protein is CASSEMSGWAYNEQYF.

J is TRBJ2-7 and V is TRBV20-1, with TRBD1 as a possible D gene (6 bases). The V end lost 5 bases, the J end lost 2 bases, and 13 bases lay between the germline ends. The CDR3 has 13 amino acids. Germline values: CDR1 DFQATT, CDR2 SNEGSKA (reference sequence). CDR3 nucleotide sequence: TGCAGTGCTCCGGGGCCAGGGGCCTACGAGCAGTACTTC. Encoded protein: CSAPGPGAYEQYF.

This clonotype was counted between two and nine times. This chain uses TRBV6-5 with TRBJ2-5; D unclear. With 6 bases removed from V and 3 bases from J, the gap between germline ends came to 17 bases. The CDR3 loop spans 15 amino acids. Per germline, CDR1 MNHEY and CDR2 SVGAGI. The CDR3 region has the DNA TGTGCCAGCAGCTGGGTCGGGCGAGCAAAAGAGACCCAGTACTTC. Its protein product is CASSWVGRAKETQYF.

This chain uses TRBV4-1 with TRBJ2-5; D gene unclear. V dropped 1 base and J dropped 1 base, with 10 bases sitting between them. Germline V gives CDR1 MGHRA, CDR2 YSYEKL. This CDR3 is 15 amino acids long. The CDR3 coding sequence is TGCGCCAGCAGCCAAGGGCTATCGTCCCAAGAGACCCAGTACTTC. Amino acids: CASSQGLSSQETQYF.